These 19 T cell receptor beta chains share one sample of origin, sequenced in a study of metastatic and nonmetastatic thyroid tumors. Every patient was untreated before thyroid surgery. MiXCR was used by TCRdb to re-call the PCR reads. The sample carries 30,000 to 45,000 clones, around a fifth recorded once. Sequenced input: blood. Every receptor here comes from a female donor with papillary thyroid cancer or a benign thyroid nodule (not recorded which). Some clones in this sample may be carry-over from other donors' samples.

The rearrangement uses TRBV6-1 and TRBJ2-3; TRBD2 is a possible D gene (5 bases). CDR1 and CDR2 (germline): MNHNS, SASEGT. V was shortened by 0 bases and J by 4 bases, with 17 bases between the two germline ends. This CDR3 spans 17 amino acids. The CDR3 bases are TGTGCCAGCAGTGAAGCCCGACGGAGCTTCGGGGCAGATACGCAGTATTTT. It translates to CASSEARRSFGADTQYF.

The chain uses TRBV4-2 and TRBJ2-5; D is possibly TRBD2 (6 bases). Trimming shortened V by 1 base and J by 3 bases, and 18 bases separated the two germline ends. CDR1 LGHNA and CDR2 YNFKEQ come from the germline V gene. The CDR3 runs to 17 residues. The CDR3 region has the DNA TGTGCCAGCAGCCAAGCCGGTACGGGGACTGAGGAAGAGACCCAGTACTTC. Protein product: CASSQAGTGTEEETQYF.

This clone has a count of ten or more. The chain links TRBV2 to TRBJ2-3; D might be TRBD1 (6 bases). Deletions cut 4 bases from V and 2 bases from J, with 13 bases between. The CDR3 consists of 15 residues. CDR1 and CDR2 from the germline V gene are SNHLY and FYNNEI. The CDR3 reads CASSGADSYTDTQYF. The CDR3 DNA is TGTGCCAGCAGTGGTGCGGACAGCTACACAGATACGCAGTATTTT.

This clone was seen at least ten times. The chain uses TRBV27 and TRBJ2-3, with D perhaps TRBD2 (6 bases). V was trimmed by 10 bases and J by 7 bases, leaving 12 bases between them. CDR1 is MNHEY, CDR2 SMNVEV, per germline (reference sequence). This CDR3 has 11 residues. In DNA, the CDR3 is TGTGCCACCGGAGGGGTAAATACGCAGTATTTT. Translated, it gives CATGGVNTQYF.

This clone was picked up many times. This CDR3 is CASSVEGGFKGTDTQYF. CDR3 nucleotide sequence: TGTGCCAGCAGCGTAGAAGGGGGCTTTAAGGGCACAGATACGCAGTATTTT. The genes are TRBV9 and TRBJ2-3; TRBD1 matches 7 bases. J gave up 1 base and V 0 bases, and 8 bases lay outside the gene matches. The length of the CDR3 is 17 residues. From germline, CDR1 is SGDLS and CDR2 YYNGEE.

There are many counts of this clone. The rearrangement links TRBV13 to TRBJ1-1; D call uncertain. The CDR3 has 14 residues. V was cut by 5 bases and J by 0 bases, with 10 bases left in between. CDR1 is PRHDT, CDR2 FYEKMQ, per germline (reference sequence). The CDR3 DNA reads TGTGCCAGCAGCCTTGCAGTGATGAACACTGAAGCTTTCTTT. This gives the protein CASSLAVMNTEAFF. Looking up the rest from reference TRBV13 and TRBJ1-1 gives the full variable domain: AAGVIQSPRHLIKEKRETATLKCYPIPRHDTVYWYQQGPGQDPQFLISFYEKMQSDKGSIPDRFSAQQFSDYHSELNMSSLELGDSALYFCASSLAVMNTEAFFGQGTRLTVV.

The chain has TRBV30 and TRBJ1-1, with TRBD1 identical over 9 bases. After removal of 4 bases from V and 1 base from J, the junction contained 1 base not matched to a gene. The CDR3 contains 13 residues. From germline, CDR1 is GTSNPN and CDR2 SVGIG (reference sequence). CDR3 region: CAWNRGQNTEAFF. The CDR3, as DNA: TGTGCCTGGAACAGGGGGCAGAACACTGAAGCTTTCTTT.

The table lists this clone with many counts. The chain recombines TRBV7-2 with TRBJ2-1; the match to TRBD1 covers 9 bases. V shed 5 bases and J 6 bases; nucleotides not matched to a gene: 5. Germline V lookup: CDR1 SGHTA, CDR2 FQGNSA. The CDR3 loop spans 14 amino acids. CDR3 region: CASSEDRGSNEQFF. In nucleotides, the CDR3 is TGTGCCAGCAGCGAGGACAGGGGTAGCAATGAGCAGTTCTTC.

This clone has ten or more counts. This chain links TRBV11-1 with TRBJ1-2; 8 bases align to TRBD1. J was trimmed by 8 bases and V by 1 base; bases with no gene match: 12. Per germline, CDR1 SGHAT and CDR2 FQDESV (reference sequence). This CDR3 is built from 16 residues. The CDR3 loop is CASSLGNGQGLWGYTF. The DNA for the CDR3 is TGTGCCAGCAGCTTAGGCAACGGACAGGGCCTCTGGGGCTACACCTTC.

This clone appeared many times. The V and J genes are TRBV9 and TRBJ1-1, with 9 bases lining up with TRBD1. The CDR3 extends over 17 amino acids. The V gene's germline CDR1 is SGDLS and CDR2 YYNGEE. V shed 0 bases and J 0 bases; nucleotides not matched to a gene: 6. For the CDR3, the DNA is TGTGCCAGCAGCGTAGACCCGGGACAGGGCCTGAACACTGAAGCTTTCTTT. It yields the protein CASSVDPGQGLNTEAFF.

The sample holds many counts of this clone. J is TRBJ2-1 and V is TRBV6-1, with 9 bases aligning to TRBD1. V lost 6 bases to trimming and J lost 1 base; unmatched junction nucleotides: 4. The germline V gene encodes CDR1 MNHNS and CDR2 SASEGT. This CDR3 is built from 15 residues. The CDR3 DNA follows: TGTGCCAGCAGCGAGACAGGGGGTTCCTACAATGAGCAGTTCTTC. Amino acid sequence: CASSETGGSYNEQFF.

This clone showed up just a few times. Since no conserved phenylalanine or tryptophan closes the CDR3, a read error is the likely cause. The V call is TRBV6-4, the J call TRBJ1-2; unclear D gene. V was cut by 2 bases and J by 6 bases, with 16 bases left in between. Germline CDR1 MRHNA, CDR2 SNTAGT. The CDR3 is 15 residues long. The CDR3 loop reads CASSDSFYSINGYTI. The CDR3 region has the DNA TGTGCCAGCAGTGACAGCTTCTATAGCATTAATGGCTACACCATC.

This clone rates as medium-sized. CDR3 sequence reads: CASRGQEDYEQYF. The DNA for the CDR3 is TGTGCCAGCAGAGGACAGGAGGACTACGAGCAGTACTTC. The V call is TRBV6-2 or TRBV6-3, the J call TRBJ2-7, with 7 bases lining up with TRBD1. CDR3 size: 13 residues. Germline trimming cut 6 bases from V and 3 bases from J; bases unmatched to any gene: 5. Germline CDR1 is MNHEY and CDR2 is SVGEGT.

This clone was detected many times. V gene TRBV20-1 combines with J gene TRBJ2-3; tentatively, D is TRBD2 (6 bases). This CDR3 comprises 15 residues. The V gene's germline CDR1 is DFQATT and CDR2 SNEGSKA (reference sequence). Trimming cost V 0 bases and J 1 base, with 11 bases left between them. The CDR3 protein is CSARDWASGTDTQYF. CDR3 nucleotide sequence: TGCAGTGCTAGAGATTGGGCTAGCGGCACAGATACGCAGTATTTT.

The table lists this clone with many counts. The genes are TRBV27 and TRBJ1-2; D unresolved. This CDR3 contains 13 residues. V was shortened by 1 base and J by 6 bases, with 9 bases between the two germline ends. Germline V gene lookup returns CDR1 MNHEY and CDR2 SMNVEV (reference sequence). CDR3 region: CASSLWMGNGYTF. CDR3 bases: TGTGCCAGCAGTTTATGGATGGGAAATGGCTACACCTTC.

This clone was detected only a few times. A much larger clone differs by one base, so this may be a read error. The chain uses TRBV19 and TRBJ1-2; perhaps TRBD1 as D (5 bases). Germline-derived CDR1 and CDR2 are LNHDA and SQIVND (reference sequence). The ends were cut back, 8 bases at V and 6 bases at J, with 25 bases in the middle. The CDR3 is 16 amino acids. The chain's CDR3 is CASSTNGARAGDGYTF. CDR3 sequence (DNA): TGTGCCAGTTCCACAAACGGGGCCAGGGCGGGAGATGGCTACACCTTC. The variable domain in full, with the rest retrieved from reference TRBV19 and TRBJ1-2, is DGGITQSPKYLFRKEGQNVTLSCEQNLNHDAMYWYRQDPGQGLRLIYYSQIVNDFQKGDIAEGYSVSREKKESFPLTVTSAQKNPTAFYLCASSTNGARAGDGYTFGSGTRLTVV.

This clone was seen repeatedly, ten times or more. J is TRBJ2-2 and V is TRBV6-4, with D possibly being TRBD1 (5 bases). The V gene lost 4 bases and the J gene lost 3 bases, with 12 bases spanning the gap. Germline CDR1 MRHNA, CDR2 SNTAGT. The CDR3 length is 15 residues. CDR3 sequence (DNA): TGTGCCAGCAGTGTAGGGGATACAGACACCGGGGAGCTGTTTTTT. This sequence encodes CASSVGDTDTGELFF.

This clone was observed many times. As DNA, the CDR3 is TGTGCCAGCAGTTTCGGCGGGAGTGAGACCCAGTACTTC. Translated: CASSFGGSETQYF. The chain joins TRBV28 to TRBJ2-5, with 7 nucleotides matching TRBD2. This CDR3 has 13 amino acids. Germline lookup yields CDR1 MDHEN and CDR2 SYDVKM. With 3 bases clipped from V and 5 bases from J, the junction kept 3 bases outside the gene matches.

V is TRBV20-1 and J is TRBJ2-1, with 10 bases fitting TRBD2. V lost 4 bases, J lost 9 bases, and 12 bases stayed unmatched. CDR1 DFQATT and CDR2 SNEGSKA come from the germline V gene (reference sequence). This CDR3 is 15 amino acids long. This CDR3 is CSAISSSGSRSEQFF. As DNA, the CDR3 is TGCAGTGCTATATCCTCTAGCGGGAGTCGGAGTGAGCAGTTCTTC.